Listed here is a single T cell receptor beta chain. Its antigen is not known. The data derive from a study of cytomegalovirus exposure and HLA in healthy donors. The donors comprised healthy bone marrow donors. General study points: V- and J-gene trimming in TCR beta was tied to a missense DCLRE1C variant by an analysis performed later. Using a false discovery rate of 0.05, a later analysis showed that 16,951 TCR beta sequences were associated with HLA alleles.

The CDR3 has 12 residues. V lost 2 bases, J lost 12 bases, and 14 bases lay in between. From germline, CDR1 is GTSNPN and CDR2 SVGIG (reference sequence). 13 Jbeta primers and 60 Vbeta primers were used for the PCR. Sequencing was performed with immunoSEQ multiplex PCR; in TCRdb, only in-frame clones are kept and a portion is missing. The sample has some 180,000 clones, approximately 73% seen once. This sequence originates from a woman aged 25 to 39 in good health and CMV-seropositive. The chain couples TRBV30 to TRBJ2-1, with D hard to call. Sequences were obtained from PBMCs. CDR3 in amino acids: CAWSPQTQGQFF. CDR3 DNA: TGTGCCTGGAGTCCCCAGACACAAGGGCAGTTCTTC.